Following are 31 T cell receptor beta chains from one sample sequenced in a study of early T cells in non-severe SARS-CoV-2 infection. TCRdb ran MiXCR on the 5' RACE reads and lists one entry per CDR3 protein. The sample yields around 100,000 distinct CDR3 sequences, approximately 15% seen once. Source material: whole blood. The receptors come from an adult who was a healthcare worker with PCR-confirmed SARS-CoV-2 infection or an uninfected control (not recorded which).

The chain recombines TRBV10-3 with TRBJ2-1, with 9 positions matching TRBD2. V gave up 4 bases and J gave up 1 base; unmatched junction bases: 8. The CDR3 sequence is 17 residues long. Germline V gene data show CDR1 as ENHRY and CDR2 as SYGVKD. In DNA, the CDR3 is TGTGCCATCAGTGCTCAAGCGGGGGGCCTATCCTACAATGAGCAGTTCTTC. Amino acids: CAISAQAGGLSYNEQFF.

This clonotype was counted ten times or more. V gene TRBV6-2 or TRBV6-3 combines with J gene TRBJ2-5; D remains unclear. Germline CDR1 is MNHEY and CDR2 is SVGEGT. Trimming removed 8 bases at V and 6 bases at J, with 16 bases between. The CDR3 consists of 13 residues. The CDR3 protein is CASHLTSAKTQYF. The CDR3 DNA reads TGTGCCAGCCATCTCACAAGCGCGAAGACCCAGTACTTC.

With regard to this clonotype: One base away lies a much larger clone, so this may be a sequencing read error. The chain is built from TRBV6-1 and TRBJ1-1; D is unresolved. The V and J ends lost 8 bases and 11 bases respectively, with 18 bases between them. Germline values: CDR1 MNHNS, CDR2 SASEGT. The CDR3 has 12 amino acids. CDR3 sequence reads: CASLPRAVGAFF. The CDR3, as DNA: TGTGCCAGCTTGCCCCGGGCAGTTGGGGCTTTCTTT.

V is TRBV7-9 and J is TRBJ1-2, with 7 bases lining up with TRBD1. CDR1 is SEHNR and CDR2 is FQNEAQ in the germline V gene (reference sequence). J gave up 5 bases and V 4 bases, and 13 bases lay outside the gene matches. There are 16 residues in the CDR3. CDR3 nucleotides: TGTGCCAGCAGCTCAACGAAGACAGGGTTTGGGTATGGCTACACCTTC. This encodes CASSSTKTGFGYGYTF. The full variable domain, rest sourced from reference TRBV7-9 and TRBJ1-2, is DTGVSQNPRHKITKRGQNVTFRCDPISEHNRLYWYRQTLGQGPEFLTYFQNEAQLEKSRLLSDRFSAERPKGSFSTLEIQRTEQGDSAMYLCASSSTKTGFGYGYTFGSGTRLTVV.

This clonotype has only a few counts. The CDR3 DNA is TGCGCCAGCAGCTGGCAGGGCTCCACCAACTACGAGCAGTACTTC. As protein: CASSWQGSTNYEQYF. V usage is TRBV5-1 and J usage is TRBJ2-7; weak D call: TRBD1 (5 bases). The CDR3 totals 15 residues. Germline V lookup: CDR1 SGHRS, CDR2 YFSETQ. Between the trimmed V and J ends, which lost 3 bases and 3 bases, there was a span of 16 bases.

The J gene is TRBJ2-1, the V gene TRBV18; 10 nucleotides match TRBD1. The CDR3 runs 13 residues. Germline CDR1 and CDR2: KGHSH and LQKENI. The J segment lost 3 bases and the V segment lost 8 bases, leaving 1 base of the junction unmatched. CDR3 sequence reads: CASRTGGYNEQFF. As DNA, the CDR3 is TGTGCCAGCCGGACAGGGGGCTACAATGAGCAGTTCTTC.

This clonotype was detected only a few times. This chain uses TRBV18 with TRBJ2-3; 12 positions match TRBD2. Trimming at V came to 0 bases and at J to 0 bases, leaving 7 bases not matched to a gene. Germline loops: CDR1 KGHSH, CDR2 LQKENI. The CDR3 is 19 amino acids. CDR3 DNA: TGTGCCAGCTCACCACCCACTAGCGGGGGGACCCATAGCACAGATACGCAGTATTTT. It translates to CASSPPTSGGTHSTDTQYF.

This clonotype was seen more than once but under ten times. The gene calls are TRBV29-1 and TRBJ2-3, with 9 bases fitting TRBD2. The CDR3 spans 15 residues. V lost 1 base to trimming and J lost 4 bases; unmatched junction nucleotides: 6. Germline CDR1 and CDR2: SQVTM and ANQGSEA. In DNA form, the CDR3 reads TGCAGCGTTGAAGGGGTAGCGGGGGTCCCAGATACGCAGTATTTT. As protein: CSVEGVAGVPDTQYF.

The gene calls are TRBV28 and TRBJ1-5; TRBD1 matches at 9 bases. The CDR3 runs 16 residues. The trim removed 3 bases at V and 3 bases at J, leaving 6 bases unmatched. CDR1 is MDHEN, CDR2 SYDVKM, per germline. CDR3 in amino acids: CASSLGTGSDNQPQHF. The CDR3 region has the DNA TGTGCCAGCAGTTTGGGGACAGGGTCTGACAATCAGCCCCAGCATTTT.

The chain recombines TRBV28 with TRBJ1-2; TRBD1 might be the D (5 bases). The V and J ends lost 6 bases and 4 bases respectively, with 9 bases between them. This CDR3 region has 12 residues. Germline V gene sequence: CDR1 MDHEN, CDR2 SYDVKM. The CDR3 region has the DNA TGTGCCAGCAGGGACGACAGCTATGGCTACACCTTC. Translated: CASRDDSYGYTF.

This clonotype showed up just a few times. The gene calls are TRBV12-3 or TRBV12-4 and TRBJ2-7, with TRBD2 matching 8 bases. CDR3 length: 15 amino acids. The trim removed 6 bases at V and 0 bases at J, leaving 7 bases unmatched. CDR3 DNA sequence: TGTGCCAGCAGCACCCGACGGGGGGGCTCCTACGAGCAGTACTTC. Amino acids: CASSTRRGGSYEQYF.

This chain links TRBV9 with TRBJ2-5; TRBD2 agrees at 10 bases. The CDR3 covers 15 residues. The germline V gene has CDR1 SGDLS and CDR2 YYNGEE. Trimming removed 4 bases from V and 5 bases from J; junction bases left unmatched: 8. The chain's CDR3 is CASSPGTSVLETQYF. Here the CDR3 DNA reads TGTGCCAGCAGCCCCGGGACTAGCGTTCTGGAGACCCAGTACTTC.

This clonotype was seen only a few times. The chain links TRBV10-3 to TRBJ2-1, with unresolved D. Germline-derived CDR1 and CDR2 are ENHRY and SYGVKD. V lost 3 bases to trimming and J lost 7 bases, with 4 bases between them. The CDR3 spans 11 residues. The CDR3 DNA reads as TGTGCCATCAGTGAAAATAATGAGCAGTTCTTC. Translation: CAISENNEQFF.

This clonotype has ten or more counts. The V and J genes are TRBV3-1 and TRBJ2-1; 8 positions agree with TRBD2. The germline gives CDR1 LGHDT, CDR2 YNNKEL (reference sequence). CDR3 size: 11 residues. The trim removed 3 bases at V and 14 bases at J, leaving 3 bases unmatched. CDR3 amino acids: CASSQTSEKFF. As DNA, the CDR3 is TGTGCCAGCAGCCAGACTAGCGAGAAGTTCTTC.

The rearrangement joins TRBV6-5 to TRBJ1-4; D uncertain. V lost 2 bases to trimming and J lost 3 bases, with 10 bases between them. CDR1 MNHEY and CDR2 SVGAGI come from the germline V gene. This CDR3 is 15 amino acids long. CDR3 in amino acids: CASSYAGQPNEKLFF. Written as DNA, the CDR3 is TGTGCCAGCAGTTACGCGGGCCAGCCTAATGAAAAACTGTTTTTT.

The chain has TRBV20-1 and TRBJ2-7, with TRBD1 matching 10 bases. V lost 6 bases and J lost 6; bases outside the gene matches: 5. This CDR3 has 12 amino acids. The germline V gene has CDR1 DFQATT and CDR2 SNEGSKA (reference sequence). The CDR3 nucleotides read TGCAGTGCCAGGCGGGACAGGGGCGAGCAGTACTTC. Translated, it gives CSARRDRGEQYF.

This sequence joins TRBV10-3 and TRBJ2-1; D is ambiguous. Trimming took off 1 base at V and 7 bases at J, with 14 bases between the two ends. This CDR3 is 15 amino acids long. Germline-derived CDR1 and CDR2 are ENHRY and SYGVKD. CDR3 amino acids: CAISELDAGENEQFF. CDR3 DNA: TGTGCCATCAGTGAGTTGGACGCAGGCGAGAATGAGCAGTTCTTC.

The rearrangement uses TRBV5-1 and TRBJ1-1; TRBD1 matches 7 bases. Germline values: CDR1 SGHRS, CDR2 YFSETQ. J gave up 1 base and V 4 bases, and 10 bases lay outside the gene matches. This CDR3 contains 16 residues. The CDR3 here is CASSPLLGTENTEAFF. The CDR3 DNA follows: TGCGCCAGCAGCCCACTCCTGGGGACAGAGAACACTGAAGCTTTCTTT.

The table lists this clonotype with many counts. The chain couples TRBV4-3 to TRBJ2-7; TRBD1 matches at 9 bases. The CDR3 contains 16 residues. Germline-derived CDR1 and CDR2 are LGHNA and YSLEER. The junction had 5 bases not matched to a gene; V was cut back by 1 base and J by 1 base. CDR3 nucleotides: TGCGCCAGCAGCCAAGCTCGGGACAGGGTATCCTACGAGCAGTACTTC. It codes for CASSQARDRVSYEQYF.

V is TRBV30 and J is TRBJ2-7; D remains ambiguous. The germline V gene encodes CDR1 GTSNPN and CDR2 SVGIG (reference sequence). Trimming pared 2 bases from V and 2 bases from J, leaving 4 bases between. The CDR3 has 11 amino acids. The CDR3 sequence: CAWSFTYEQYF. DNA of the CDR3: TGTGCCTGGAGTTTCACCTACGAGCAGTACTTC.

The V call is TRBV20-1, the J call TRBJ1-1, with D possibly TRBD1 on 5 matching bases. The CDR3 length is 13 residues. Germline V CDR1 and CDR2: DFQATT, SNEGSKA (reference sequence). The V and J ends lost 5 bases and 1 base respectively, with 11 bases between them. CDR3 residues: CSASGTGNTEAFF. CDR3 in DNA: TGCAGTGCTTCCGGGACGGGGAACACTGAAGCTTTCTTT.

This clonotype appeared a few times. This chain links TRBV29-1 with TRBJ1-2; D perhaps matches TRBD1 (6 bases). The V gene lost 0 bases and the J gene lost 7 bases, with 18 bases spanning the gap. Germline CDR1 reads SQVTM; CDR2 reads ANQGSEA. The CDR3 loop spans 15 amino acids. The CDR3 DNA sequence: TGCAGCGTTGAAGATCATGGAAAGGGGGTAACTGGCTACACCTTC. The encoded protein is CSVEDHGKGVTGYTF.

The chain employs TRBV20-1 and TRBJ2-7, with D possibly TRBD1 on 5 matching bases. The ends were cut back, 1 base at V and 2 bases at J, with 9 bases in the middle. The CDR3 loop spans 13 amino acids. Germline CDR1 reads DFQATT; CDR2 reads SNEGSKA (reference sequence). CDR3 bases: TGCAGTGCTAGAGCCCCAGGGACCTACGAGCAGTACTTC. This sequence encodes CSARAPGTYEQYF.

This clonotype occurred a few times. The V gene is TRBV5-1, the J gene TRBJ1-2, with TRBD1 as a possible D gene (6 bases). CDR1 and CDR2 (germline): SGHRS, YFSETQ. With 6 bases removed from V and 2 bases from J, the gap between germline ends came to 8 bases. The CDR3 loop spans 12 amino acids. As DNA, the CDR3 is TGCGCCAGCAATGGGGGCAACTATGGCTACACCTTC. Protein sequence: CASNGGNYGYTF.

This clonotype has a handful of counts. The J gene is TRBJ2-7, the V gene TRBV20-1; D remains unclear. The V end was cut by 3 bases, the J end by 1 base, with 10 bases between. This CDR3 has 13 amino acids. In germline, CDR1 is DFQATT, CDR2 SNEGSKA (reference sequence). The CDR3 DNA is TGCAGTGCTAGTACTGACATATCCTACGAGCAGTACTTC. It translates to CSASTDISYEQYF.

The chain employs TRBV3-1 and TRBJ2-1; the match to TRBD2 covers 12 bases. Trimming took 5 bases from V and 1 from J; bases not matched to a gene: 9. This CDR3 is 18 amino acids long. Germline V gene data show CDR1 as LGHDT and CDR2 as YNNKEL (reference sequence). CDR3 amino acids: CASSFLAGGAVSYNEQFF. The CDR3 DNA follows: TGTGCCAGCAGCTTCCTAGCGGGGGGGGCCGTGTCCTACAATGAGCAGTTCTTC.

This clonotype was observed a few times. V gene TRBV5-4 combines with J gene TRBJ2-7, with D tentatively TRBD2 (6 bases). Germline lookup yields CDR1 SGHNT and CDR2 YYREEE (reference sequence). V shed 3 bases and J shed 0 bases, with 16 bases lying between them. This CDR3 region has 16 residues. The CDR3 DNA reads TGTGCCAGCAGCTCGGGAGAGGCGGCTAGCTCCTACGAGCAGTACTTC. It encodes CASSSGEAASSYEQYF.

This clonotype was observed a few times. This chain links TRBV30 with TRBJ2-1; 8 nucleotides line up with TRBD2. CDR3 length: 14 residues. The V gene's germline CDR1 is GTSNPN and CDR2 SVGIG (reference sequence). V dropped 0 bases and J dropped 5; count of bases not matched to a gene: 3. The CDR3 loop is CAWSVLAVNNEQFF. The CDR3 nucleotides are TGTGCCTGGAGTGTACTAGCGGTGAACAATGAGCAGTTCTTC.

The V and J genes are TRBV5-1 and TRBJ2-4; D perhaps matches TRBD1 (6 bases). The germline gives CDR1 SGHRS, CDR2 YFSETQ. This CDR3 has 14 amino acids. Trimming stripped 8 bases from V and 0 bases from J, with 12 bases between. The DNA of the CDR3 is TGCGCCAGTCGACAGGCCTTAGCCAAAAACATTCAGTACTTC. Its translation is CASRQALAKNIQYF.

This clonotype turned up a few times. The CDR3 loop reads CASSPPIKPGGTEAFF. The DNA for the CDR3 is TGTGCCAGCTCACCACCGATTAAACCCGGGGGCACTGAAGCTTTCTTT. The J gene is TRBJ1-1, the V gene TRBV18; perhaps TRBD1 as D (5 bases). Deletions cut 0 bases from V and 4 bases from J, with 15 bases between. The CDR3 covers 16 residues. Per germline, CDR1 KGHSH and CDR2 LQKENI.

CDR3 amino acids: CASSSAPGREAFF. The CDR3 DNA reads as TGTGCCAGCAGCTCCGCTCCGGGACGTGAAGCTTTCTTT. The chain carries TRBV7-8 and TRBJ1-1; D perhaps matches TRBD1 (5 bases). The ends were cut back, 4 bases at V and 7 bases at J, with 13 bases in the middle. The germline V gene has CDR1 SGHVS and CDR2 FQNEAQ. CDR3 length: 13 amino acids.